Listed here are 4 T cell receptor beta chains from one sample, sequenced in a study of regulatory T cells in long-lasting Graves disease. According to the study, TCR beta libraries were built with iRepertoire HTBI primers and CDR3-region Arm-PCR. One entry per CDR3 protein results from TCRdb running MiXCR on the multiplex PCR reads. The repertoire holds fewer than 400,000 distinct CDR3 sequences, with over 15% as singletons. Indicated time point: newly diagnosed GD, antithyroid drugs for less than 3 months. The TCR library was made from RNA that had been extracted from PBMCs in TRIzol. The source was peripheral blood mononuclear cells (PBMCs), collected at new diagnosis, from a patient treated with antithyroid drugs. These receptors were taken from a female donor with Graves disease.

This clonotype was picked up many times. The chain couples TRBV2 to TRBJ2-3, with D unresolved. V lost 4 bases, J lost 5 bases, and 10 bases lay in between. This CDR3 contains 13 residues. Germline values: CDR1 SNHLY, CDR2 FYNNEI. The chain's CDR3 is CASSVAMEDTQYF. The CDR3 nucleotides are TGTGCCAGCAGTGTGGCAATGGAAGATACGCAGTATTTT.

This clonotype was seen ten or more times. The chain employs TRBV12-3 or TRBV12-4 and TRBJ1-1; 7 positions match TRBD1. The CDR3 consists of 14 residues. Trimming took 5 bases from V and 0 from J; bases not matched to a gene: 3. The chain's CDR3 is CASSTGVMNTEAFF. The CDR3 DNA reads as TGTGCCAGCAGTACAGGGGTGATGAACACTGAAGCTTTCTTT.

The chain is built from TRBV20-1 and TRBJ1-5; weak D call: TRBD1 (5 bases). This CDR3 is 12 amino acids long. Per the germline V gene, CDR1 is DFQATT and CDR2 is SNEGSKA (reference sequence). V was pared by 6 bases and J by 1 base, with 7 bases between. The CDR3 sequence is CSAGDSNQPQHF. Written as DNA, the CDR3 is TGCAGTGCCGGGGACAGCAATCAGCCCCAGCATTTT.

In DNA form, the CDR3 reads TGCAGTGCTAGAACCGGGACAGGGGGGCGAGAGCAGTACTTC. It yields the protein CSARTGTGGREQYF. This chain joins TRBV20-1 and TRBJ2-7; 11 bases agree with TRBD1. Germline V gene lookup returns CDR1 DFQATT and CDR2 SNEGSKA (reference sequence). With V trimmed by 2 bases and J by 7 bases, 7 bases remained unmatched. CDR3 length: 14 amino acids.